The present T cell receptor beta chain was sequenced within a study of post-analysis software for immune sequencing data. Study-level information: Patients had relapsing-remitting, secondary progressive or progressive-relapsing multiple sclerosis; some lacked subtype.

This clonotype was observed a few times. What it binds is unknown. General observations from the study: People with multiple sclerosis had a significantly lower normalized Chao1 diversity than controls did. TRBV segments more frequent in patients than in controls numbered about 5 and included TRBV5-6, TRBV5-1 and TRBV20-1.

Unique molecular identifiers featured in each of the TCR beta cDNA libraries. The source material, roughly 0.9 to 11 million T cells, gave rise to about 490,000 cDNA molecules. Using its own MiXCR run on the PCR reads, TCRdb lists one record per CDR3 protein. The profile shows hundreds of thousands of distinct CDR3 sequences, 44% of them singletons. There are 17 residues in the CDR3. Trimming removed 8 bases at V and 0 bases at J, with 20 bases between. CDR1 is SNHLY and CDR2 is FYNNEI in the germline V gene. The sequence was obtained from a girl aged 5 to 17 with multiple sclerosis. The rearrangement uses TRBV2 and TRBJ1-5; D possibly corresponds to TRBD1 (6 bases). Sequencing used blood. The CDR3 reads CASGTSVQGDSNQPQHF. The DNA for the CDR3 is TGTGCCAGCGGAACGTCAGTACAGGGAGATAGCAATCAGCCCCAGCATTTT. The full variable domain, its missing parts supplied by reference TRBV2 and TRBJ1-5, is EPEVTQTPSHQVTQMGQEVILRCVPISNHLYFYWYRQILGQKVEFLVSFYNNEISEKSEIFDDQFSVERPDGSNFTLKIRSTKLEDSAMYFCASGTSVQGDSNQPQHFGDGTRLSIL.